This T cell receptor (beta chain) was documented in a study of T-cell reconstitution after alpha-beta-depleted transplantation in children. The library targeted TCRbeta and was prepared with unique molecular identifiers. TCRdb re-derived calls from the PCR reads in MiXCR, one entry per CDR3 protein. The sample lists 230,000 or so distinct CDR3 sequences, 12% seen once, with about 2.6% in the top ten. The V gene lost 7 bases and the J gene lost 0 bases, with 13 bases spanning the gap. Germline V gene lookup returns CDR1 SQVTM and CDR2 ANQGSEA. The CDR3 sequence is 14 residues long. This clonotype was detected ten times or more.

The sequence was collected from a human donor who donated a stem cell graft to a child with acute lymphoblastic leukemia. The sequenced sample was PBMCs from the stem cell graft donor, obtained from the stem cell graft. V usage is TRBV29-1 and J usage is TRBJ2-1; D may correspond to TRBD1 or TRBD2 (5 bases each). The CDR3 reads CSGEWGSSYNEQFF. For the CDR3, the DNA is TGCAGCGGAGAATGGGGGTCCTCCTACAATGAGCAGTTCTTC.